This T cell receptor beta chain was sequenced in a study of response to subunit inactivated influenza vaccine. General study findings and limits: Each seasonal influenza vaccination recruits few new T cells, the authors suggested.

TCRdb itself ran the RT-PCR reads through MiXCR, one entry per CDR3 protein. The sample holds 500,000 to 600,000 distinct CDR3 sequences, about an eighth seen once. Germline values: CDR1 LGHDT, CDR2 YNNKEL (reference sequence). This CDR3 has 15 residues. Trimming left V 2 bases short and J 3 bases short, with 11 bases between. Concerning this clonotype itself: Antigen unknown.

This TCR came from a man between 45 and 60 years old who received an inactivated influenza vaccine. Sequenced here: PBMCs from blood, sampled 35 to 45 days after vaccination. V usage is TRBV3-1 and J usage is TRBJ2-4; D is perhaps TRBD1 (6 bases). The CDR3 region has the DNA TGTGCCAGCAGCCAATCTGGGACAAGCAAAAACATTCAGTACTTC. It yields the protein CASSQSGTSKNIQYF.